This TCR beta chain was identified in a study of a mutant IDH1 vaccine in newly diagnosed glioma. Study at large: Among treated patients, 62.5% were male and around 40% female, and mean age was approximately 40 years. Patients previously underwent radiotherapy, temozolomide, or both, and most underwent both.

The data were produced by immunoSEQ multiplex PCR, yet TCRdb's version contains in-frame clones alone and is incomplete. The sample includes tens of thousands of clones, roughly 92% seen only once; the top ten take over 15%. The CDR3 loop spans 12 amino acids. J lost 7 bases, V lost 6 bases, and 2 bases had no gene match. CDR1 and CDR2 from the germline V gene are LNHDA and SQIVND (reference sequence). Time point given: baseline, week 1 (first vaccination visit). Treatment here: pre-vaccination baseline after standard-of-care therapy. The donors had new WHO grade 3 or 4 astrocytomas; these were IDH1-mutant and ATRX-lost.

The V call is TRBV19, the J call TRBJ2-2; 7 bases fit TRBD2. The clonotype comes from a man younger than 35 with glioma. Sequenced material: PBMCs, taken from a glioma patient treated with radiotherapy, temozolomide or both. The CDR3 DNA is TGTGCCAGTAGCAGGACTAGCGGGGAGCTGTTTTTT. As protein: CASSRTSGELFF.